This T cell receptor (beta chain) was captured in a study of blood T cell repertoires in COVID-19. Study-wide background: Sample material is recorded as cDNA or gDNA derived from T cells, B-cell-depleted T cells, or PBMCs.

Profiled with immunoSEQ multiplex PCR; TCRdb holds only in-frame clones, not every one. This table holds approximately 270,000 clones, around 90% found once. The CDR3 is 14 residues long. V was clipped by 2 bases and J by 8 bases; unmatched bases: 6. Germline V gene sequence: CDR1 LGHNT, CDR2 FRNRAP. Adults between roughly 18 and 89 years of age took part from 24 US areas. Within the 2 weeks before study entry, each person in the exposed group met a COVID-19 case. The chain joins TRBV12-5 to TRBJ2-1; 7 bases align to TRBD2. Sample: PBMCs or T cells enriched from blood (not recorded which). The receptor's source is a man in his forties who had been exposed to COVID-19. CDR3 nucleotides: TGTGCTAGTGGTTTGCCGGGACTAATAGATGAGCAGTTCTTC. Protein sequence: CASGLPGLIDEQFF.